The clone carrying this T cell receptor beta chain was detected ten times or more. Its antigen remains unknown. A single record per CDR3 protein comes from TCRdb applying MiXCR to the PCR reads. The sample has approximately 590,000 distinct CDR3 sequences, about 25% seen once; the top ten hold 0.78%. The data derive from a study of molecular identifiers for immune sequencing clone quantification. Broader study findings: Detecting spiked Jurkat TCR RNA from one cell among some 990,000 naive cells was reportedly possible.

This CDR3 spans 14 amino acids. Germline V lookup: CDR1 SGHDT, CDR2 YYEEEE. Between the trimmed V and J ends, which lost 0 bases and 7 bases, there was a span of 11 bases. Sequencing input: naive CD8+ T cells from blood, with Jurkat cell RNA spiked in. Noted subset: FACS-sorted CD8+CD4-CCR7+CD45RA+ naive T cells. This receptor was identified in a human donor in good health. Some libraries in this study had Jurkat cell RNA spiked in. This chain connects TRBV5-6 to TRBJ2-4, with D perhaps TRBD1 (6 bases). The CDR3: CASSLGTVTNIQYF. CDR3 DNA: TGTGCCAGCAGCTTGGGGACAGTTACTAACATTCAGTACTTC.